This passage covers 3 T cell receptor beta chains from one sample sequenced in a study of CD8 T cells in Susac syndrome (dated by TCRdb to about 2019). Libraries were made using the immunoSEQ multiplex PCR assay. RNA was extracted with the RNeasy kit and about 0.5 to 1 ug was reverse transcribed using random hexamers. Using fastp at Q25 and MiXCR, TCRdb reprocessed the public reads and kept productive beta chains. Entries that share a CDR3 protein sequence are merged under the most common genes and DNA. The sample data list 200,000 to 300,000 distinct CDR3 sequences, and about 93% of these were observed just once. The ten largest clones add up to 0.065% to 0.08% of the sample. The sample taken for sequencing was CD4+ T cells from PBMCs. The receptors derive from a human donor with multiple sclerosis.

The J gene is TRBJ1-2, the V gene TRBV5-4; D might be TRBD1 (5 bases). From germline, CDR1 is SGHNT and CDR2 YYREEE (reference sequence). The germline V and J ends were trimmed by 6 bases and 4 bases, with 13 bases remaining between them. CDR3 length equals 13 residues. CDR3 sequence: CASTRDWGYGYTF. In DNA, the CDR3 is TGTGCCAGCACCAGGGACTGGGGCTATGGCTACACCTTC.

The rearrangement links TRBV30 to TRBJ2-5; 7 bases fit TRBD1. In germline, CDR1 is GTSNPN, CDR2 SVGIG (reference sequence). This CDR3 is 13 amino acids long. V was clipped by 1 base and J by 9 bases; unmatched bases: 8. Written as DNA, the CDR3 is TGTGCCTGGAGTGAAGACAGGGCCAAGGCCCAGTACTTC. This encodes CAWSEDRAKAQYF.

This chain joins TRBV9 and TRBJ1-6, with D hard to call. Per germline, CDR1 SGDLS and CDR2 YYNGEE. The CDR3 consists of 16 residues. Trimming took 3 bases from V and 6 from J, leaving 16 bases between them. The CDR3 region has the DNA TGTGCCAGCAGCGAGCCCCCATACCCGGGTAATTCACCCCTCCACTTT. It translates to CASSEPPYPGNSPLHF. Variable domain in full (rest from reference TRBV9 and TRBJ1-6): DSGVTQTPKHLITATGQRVTLRCSPRSGDLSVYWYQQSLDQGLQFLIQYYNGEERAKGNILERFSAQQFPDLHSELNLSSLELGDSALYFCASSEPPYPGNSPLHFGNGTRLTVT.